This T cell receptor beta chain was sequenced during a study of CD8+ T cells in alopecia areata. The wider study: Tofacitinib lasted 6 to 18 months, then 6 months off drug.

Investigators isolated RNA and reverse transcribed it into cDNA to act as the sequencing template. Using immunoSEQ multiplex PCR, the repertoire was profiled, and TCRdb retains in-frame clones only, with some absent. The profile shows about 100,000 clones, roughly three fifths of them singletons. Concerning this clone itself: No conserved phenylalanine or tryptophan is present at the end of the CDR3, so a read error is the likely explanation.

The CDR3 has 13 residues. The V and J ends lost 6 bases and 3 bases, in that order; junction bases with no gene match: 6. The germline V gene encodes CDR1 SQVTM and CDR2 ANQGSEA. The treatment is: oral pan-JAK inhibitor, 5-10 mg twice daily. The chain links TRBV29-1 to TRBJ2-7, with 9 nucleotides matching TRBD1. The origin of this receptor is a human donor with alopecia areata. Sequenced material: CD8+ T cells sorted from blood, taken at roughly week 55, from a patient treated with tofacitinib. CDR3: CSVRTGENYEQYL. CDR3 nucleotide sequence: TGCAGCGTCCGGACAGGGGAAAACTACGAGCAGTACCTC.